This T cell receptor beta chain was sequenced in a study of PD-1 blockade in classical Hodgkin lymphoma. Findings and caveats of the study: Repertoire differences lack defined causes, possibly disease activity or prior therapy.

Indicated time point: newly diagnosed, previously untreated cHL patient sample. Thawed PBMCs were the source of CD4+ T cells, purified by magnetic negative selection. The V end lost 7 bases, the J end lost 3 bases, and 9 bases lay between the germline ends. Germline V gene sequence: CDR1 DFQATT, CDR2 SNEGSKA (reference sequence). CDR3 size: 11 residues. With regard to this clone: Its antigen is not known.

Sequenced by immunoSEQ multiplex PCR; TCRdb stores in-frame clones only, minus some. The profile shows 30,000 to 40,000 clones, more than 85% of them singletons. The specimen was CD4+ T cells from blood. The sequence was obtained from a human donor with classical Hodgkin lymphoma. This rearrangement joins TRBV20-1 to TRBJ1-2; D perhaps matches TRBD1 (6 bases). The CDR3 region is CSVGADYGYTF. The DNA for the CDR3 is TGCAGTGTGGGGGCCGACTATGGCTACACCTTC.